Included here is one TCR beta chain sequence, with context. What it binds is not known. Before thyroid surgery, none of the patients had received any treatment. The ends were cut back, 5 bases at V and 9 bases at J, with 14 bases in the middle. From germline, CDR1 is MDHEN and CDR2 SYDVKM. There are 14 residues in the CDR3. Authors' methods: The study's classifier, a distant-metastasis tool for papillary thyroid cancer, was built using CDR3 differences across clinicopathological groups. TCRdb reanalyzed the PCR reads with MiXCR. The V and J calls were not made by the authors but by TCRdb's processing. The table includes 30,000 to 35,000 clones, about a fifth detected once. The sample is drawn from a study of metastatic and nonmetastatic thyroid tumors. For the study at large: A comparison of repertoires was made across blood and tumor or nodule tissue from malignant and benign thyroid patients.

Study findings and constraints: Compared with benign nodules, malignant thyroid tumors were reported to have significantly higher TCR beta diversity in both blood and tumor.

V and J are TRBV28 and TRBJ1-6, with D possibly matching TRBD1 (6 bases). The receptor's source is a male donor with papillary thyroid cancer or a benign thyroid nodule (not recorded which). Some clones in this sample may be carry-over from other donors' samples. The specimen was tumor tissue. The CDR3 region has the DNA TGTGCCAGCAGTCTGGCAGGGGAAGGTTCACCCCTCCACTTT. Its protein product is CASSLAGEGSPLHF. Full variable domain (outside the CDR3, taken from reference TRBV28 and TRBJ1-6): DVKVTQSSRYLVKRTGEKVFLECVQDMDHENMFWYRQDPGLGLRLIYFSYDVKMKEKGDIPEGYSVSREKKERFSLILESASTNQTSMYLCASSLAGEGSPLHFGNGTRLTVT.